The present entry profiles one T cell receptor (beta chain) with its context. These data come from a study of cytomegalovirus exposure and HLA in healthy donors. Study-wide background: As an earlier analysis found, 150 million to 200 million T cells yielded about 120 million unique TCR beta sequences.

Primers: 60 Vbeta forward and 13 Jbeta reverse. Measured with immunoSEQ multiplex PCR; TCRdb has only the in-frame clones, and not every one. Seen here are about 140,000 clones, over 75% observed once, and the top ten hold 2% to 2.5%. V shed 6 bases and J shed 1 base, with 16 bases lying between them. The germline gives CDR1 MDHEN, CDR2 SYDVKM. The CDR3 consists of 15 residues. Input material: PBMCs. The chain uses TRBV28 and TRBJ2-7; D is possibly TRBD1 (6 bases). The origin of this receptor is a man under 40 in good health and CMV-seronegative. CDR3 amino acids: CASRKGQPFSYEQYF. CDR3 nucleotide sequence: TGTGCCAGCAGGAAAGGACAGCCTTTTTCCTACGAGCAGTACTTC.